Listed below are T cell receptor beta chains from one sample, sequenced in a study of shared clonotypes between healthy human individuals. Profiled with immunoSEQ multiplex PCR; TCRdb holds only in-frame clones, not every one. The sample shows about 2.2 million clones, approximately 94% of them seen only once. Sequenced material: naive CD8+ T cells from PBMCs. The receptors come from a man aged 18 to 30 in good health. Some clones in this sample may be carry-over from other donors' samples. Both conserved end residues are part of each CDR3. A D gene is named only where the DNA matches it firmly. The listing skips clone size in some rows; elsewhere it reads once, few, many or a size class.

>TRBJ2-7|TRBD1|TRBV25-1|once
TGTGCCAGCAGTGAATCCCGGACAGGGATATACGAGCAGTACTTC
CASSESRTGIYEQYF
>TRBJ1-5|-|TRBV19|-
TGTGCCAGTAGAATACAGGGATTTCAGCCCCAGCATTTT
CASRIQGFQPQHF
>TRBJ2-3|TRBD2|TRBV4-3|-
TGCGCCAGCAGCTCCCGGAGTAGCGGGAGCTATGGAGATACGCAGTATTTT
CASSSRSSGSYGDTQYF
>TRBJ2-7|-|TRBV27|once
TGTGCCAGCAGTGAAAGGGTCACCTACGAGCAGTACTTC
CASSERVTYEQYF
>TRBJ1-1|-|TRBV28|few
TGTGCCAGCAACTCGGGGGGCACTGAAGCTTTCTTT
CASNSGGTEAFF
>TRBJ2-7|-|TRBV28|-
TGTGCCAGCACCGAGGGGGGGGAAGACTACGAGCAGTACTTC
CASTEGGEDYEQYF
>TRBJ1-1|-|TRBV4-1|-
TGCGCCAGCAGCCAAGGGTGGGGAGTGAACACTGAAGCTTTCTTT
CASSQGWGVNTEAFF
>TRBJ2-1|-|TRBV28|-
TGTGCCAGCAGTCCGATCAGGGAGGCAAGTGAGCAGTTCTTC
CASSPIREASEQFF
>TRBJ2-1|-|TRBV11-2|-
TGTGCCAGCAGCTTATTACAGGGAAGGTACAATGAGCAGTTCTTC
CASSLLQGRYNEQFF
>TRBJ2-3|-|TRBV28|once
TGTGCCAGCAGCCCTCGGGATACGCAGTATTTT
CASSPRDTQYF
>TRBJ2-1|-|TRBV7-9|-
TGTGCCAGCAGCGCGGCTCATCCCTACAATGAGCAGTTCTTC
CASSAAHPYNEQFF
>TRBJ2-7|-|TRBV27|-
TGTGCCAGCAGTCCGGACGGGGGGCGGGCGCAGTACTTC
CASSPDGGRAQYF
>TRBJ2-3|TRBD2|TRBV7-2|-
TGTGCCAGCAGCGGGACTAGCGGGAGTCGGGATACGCAGTATTTT
CASSGTSGSRDTQYF
>TRBJ2-7|-|TRBV5-5|-
TGTGCCAGCAGCTTAGACCCAAACCGGGGCGAGCAGTACTTC
CASSLDPNRGEQYF
>TRBJ1-1|-|TRBV10-3|few
TGTGCCATCAGTGAGCCAAAGAACACTGAAGCTTTCTTT
CAISEPKNTEAFF
>TRBJ2-7|-|TRBV6-5|-
TGTGCCAGCAGTTTCACCCAGGGCCACGAGCAGTACTTC
CASSFTQGHEQYF
>TRBJ2-3|-|TRBV10-1|-
TGCGCCAGCAGTGAGTCCGGTTTCATGGCGCAGTATTTT
CASSESGFMAQYF
>TRBJ2-1|TRBD2|TRBV19|-
TGTGCCAGTAGTATGACTAGCGGCCATGAGCAGTTCTTC
CASSMTSGHEQFF
>TRBJ2-7|TRBD1|TRBV28|-
TGTGCCAGCAGTTTAAGGGTACAGGGGTACTACGAGCAGTACTTC
CASSLRVQGYYEQYF
>TRBJ1-5|-|TRBV6-1|-
TGTGCCAGCAGTGAAGCTTTGGATCAGCCCCAGCATTTT
CASSEALDQPQHF
>TRBJ2-7|TRBD2|TRBV10-3|-
TGTGCCATCAGTGAGGCCCGACTAGCGGGAATCTACGAGCAGTACTTC
CAISEARLAGIYEQYF